The 24 T cell receptor beta chains below were found in one sample sequenced in a study of T cell repertoires in cytomegalovirus infection. Their antigens are not known. TCRdb called the reads again in MiXCR, with one record for every CDR3 protein. The top ten hold around an eighth of the sample, which has about 830,000 distinct CDR3 sequences, about 33% seen once. Here the sequenced sample was cultured CD8+ T cells from PBMCs, taken from culture after CMV antigen stimulation. The receptor set was obtained from a human donor in good health (CMV status not recorded). Some clones in this sample may be carry-over from other donors' samples.

The rearrangement uses TRBV5-1 and TRBJ1-1; D not certain. Per the germline V gene, CDR1 is SGHRS and CDR2 is YFSETQ. The CDR3 contains 15 residues. V shed 0 bases and J shed 2 bases, with 11 bases lying between them. CDR3 protein: CASSLAEAFNTEAFF. DNA of the CDR3: TGCGCCAGCAGCTTGGCGGAGGCCTTCAACACTGAAGCTTTCTTT.

CDR3 region: CASTFLGGARGEQYF. DNA for the CDR3: TGTGCCAGCACCTTTCTTGGGGGGGCTCGGGGCGAGCAGTACTTC. The chain uses TRBV7-9 and TRBJ2-7; D perhaps matches TRBD2 (7 bases). Deletions cut 7 bases from V and 6 bases from J, with 22 bases between. The CDR3 contains 15 residues. CDR1 SEHNR and CDR2 FQNEAQ come from the germline V gene (reference sequence).

The chain couples TRBV9 to TRBJ1-1; TRBD1 aligns across 12 bases. The CDR3 contains 17 residues. Germline CDR1 and CDR2: SGDLS and YYNGEE. V was pared by 1 base and J by 0 bases, with 4 bases of the junction left unmatched. The CDR3 nucleotides read TGTGCCAGCAGCGTACCCGGGACAGGGGGCATGAACACTGAAGCTTTCTTT. Its translation: CASSVPGTGGMNTEAFF.

The chain links TRBV7-2 to TRBJ1-1; a possible D gene is TRBD1 (6 bases). This CDR3 has 12 amino acids. V was clipped by 10 bases and J by 10 bases, with 19 bases between them. The germline gives CDR1 SGHTA, CDR2 FQGNSA. The CDR3 DNA reads TGTGCCACCCTGTTTTTTGGGGGCAGAGCTTTCTTT. It yields the protein CATLFFGGRAFF.

The chain recombines TRBV7-6 with TRBJ2-1, with a weak D call TRBD1 (6 bases). Trimming took 1 base from V and 3 from J, leaving 13 bases between them. The V gene's germline CDR1 is SGHVS and CDR2 FNYEAQ. This CDR3 is 16 amino acids long. CDR3 region: CASSLESGQRYNEQFF. CDR3 bases: TGTGCCAGCAGCTTAGAATCCGGACAGCGCTACAATGAGCAGTTCTTC. The full variable domain, in which reference TRBV7-6 and TRBJ2-1 provide the parts outside the CDR3, is GAGVSQSPRYKVTKRGQDVALRCDPISGHVSLYWYRQALGQGPEFLTYFNYEAQQDKSGLPNDRFSAERPEGSISTLTIQRTEQRDSAMYRCASSLESGQRYNEQFFGPGTRLTVL.

At least ten counts were recorded for this clonotype. This rearrangement joins TRBV12-3 or TRBV12-4 to TRBJ1-1; no definite D call. This CDR3 has 14 amino acids. Trimming stripped 6 bases from V and 1 base from J, with 12 bases between. CDR3 protein: CASSLSAGNTEAFF. As DNA, the CDR3 is TGTGCCAGCAGCTTATCCGCGGGGAACACTGAAGCTTTCTTT.

A word on this clonotype: A much larger clone sits a single nucleotide away, making a read error possible. The chain carries TRBV12-3 or TRBV12-4 and TRBJ2-3; 9 nucleotides agree with TRBD1. Germline trimming cut 3 bases from V and 8 bases from J; bases unmatched to any gene: 15. This CDR3 contains 17 residues. CDR3 DNA: TGTGCCAGCAGTTTCCCCTGGAACAGGGGGCAGATAGTTACGCAGTATTTT. This translates into CASSFPWNRGQIVTQYF.

This clonotype has a count of ten or more. The chain employs TRBV7-2 and TRBJ1-5; a weak D match, TRBD1 (5 bases). The germline V gene encodes CDR1 SGHTA and CDR2 FQGNSA. The germline V and J ends were trimmed by 5 bases and 5 bases, with 16 bases remaining between them. This CDR3 contains 15 residues. DNA for the CDR3: TGTGCCAGCAGCGTTAGGCAGGGCAGGGATCAGCCCCAGCATTTT. It yields the protein CASSVRQGRDQPQHF.

This clonotype appeared a few times. The rearrangement joins TRBV7-6 to TRBJ1-1; tentatively, D is TRBD1 (5 bases). Germline CDR1 is SGHVS and CDR2 is FNYEAQ. V dropped 3 bases and J dropped 5 bases, with 13 bases sitting between them. CDR3 length equals 14 residues. This chain's CDR3 is CASSLLSGPTEAFF. The DNA for the CDR3 is TGTGCCAGCAGCTTGCTTTCAGGGCCGACTGAAGCTTTCTTT. The whole variable domain, filled in from reference TRBV7-6 and TRBJ1-1, reads GAGVSQSPRYKVTKRGQDVALRCDPISGHVSLYWYRQALGQGPEFLTYFNYEAQQDKSGLPNDRFSAERPEGSISTLTIQRTEQRDSAMYRCASSLLSGPTEAFFGQGTRLTVV.

This clonotype was picked up a small number of times. The genes are TRBV7-9 and TRBJ2-7; TRBD1 aligns across 9 bases. With 5 bases clipped from V and 2 bases from J, the junction kept 7 bases outside the gene matches. Germline assignment: CDR1 SEHNR and CDR2 FQNEAQ (reference sequence). This CDR3 is built from 15 residues. The CDR3 spells CASSPGTGFAYEQYF. The CDR3 nucleotides are TGTGCCAGCAGCCCAGGGACAGGGTTTGCCTACGAGCAGTACTTC.

The chain links TRBV28 to TRBJ2-7; 7 bases fit TRBD2. With V trimmed by 2 bases and J by 5 bases, 6 bases remained unmatched. The V gene's germline CDR1 is MDHEN and CDR2 SYDVKM. The CDR3 has 14 residues. Here the CDR3 DNA reads TGTGCCAGCAGTTTAGCGGGGGAAGGGAACGAGCAGTACTTC. Its protein product is CASSLAGEGNEQYF.

The rearrangement uses TRBV12-3 or TRBV12-4 and TRBJ2-5; 8 bases fit TRBD2. J was trimmed by 2 bases and V by 3 bases; bases with no gene match: 2. The CDR3 sequence is 14 residues long. CDR3 sequence: CASSFVAGQETQYF. The CDR3 DNA reads TGTGCCAGCAGTTTTGTAGCGGGGCAAGAGACCCAGTACTTC.

This clonotype occurred a few times. This chain links TRBV5-1 with TRBJ1-4; tentatively, D is TRBD1 (5 bases). V shed 2 bases and J shed 5 bases, with 13 bases lying between them. CDR1 and CDR2 from the germline V gene are SGHRS and YFSETQ. The CDR3 is 15 amino acids. CDR3 in DNA: TGCGCCAGCAGCTTCTGGGGGGATGAGAATGAAAAACTGTTTTTT. This gives the protein CASSFWGDENEKLFF.

This clonotype was seen just once. The V gene is TRBV6-6, the J gene TRBJ1-2; TRBD1 might be the D (5 bases). Germline V gene sequence: CDR1 MNHNY, CDR2 SVGAGI (reference sequence). This CDR3 is 14 amino acids long. With 4 bases removed from V and 5 bases from J, the gap between germline ends came to 14 bases. This CDR3 is CASSLNRNWYGYTF. For the CDR3, the DNA is TGTGCCAGCAGTTTGAACAGGAATTGGTATGGCTACACCTTC.

This rearrangement joins TRBV10-3 to TRBJ2-4, with 7 bases identical to TRBD1. Germline V lookup: CDR1 ENHRY, CDR2 SYGVKD. The CDR3 runs to 18 residues. V shed 1 base and J 1 base; nucleotides not matched to a gene: 10. The CDR3 DNA is TGTGCCATCAGTGAGTTCGCCGAGACCAGGGGGGCCAAAAACATTCAGTACTTC. It is translated as CAISEFAETRGAKNIQYF.

In its sample, this clonotype was seen a few times. The chain combines TRBV27 with TRBJ1-1; 7 nucleotides align to TRBD1. Per germline, CDR1 MNHEY and CDR2 SMNVEV (reference sequence). The CDR3 is 14 amino acids. V dropped 6 bases and J dropped 5; count of bases not matched to a gene: 9. The CDR3 reads CASRGRGFVTEAFF. The CDR3 DNA follows: TGTGCCAGCAGAGGCAGGGGGTTTGTTACTGAAGCTTTCTTT.

This clonotype was picked up many times. The chain links TRBV6-1 to TRBJ2-7, with no clear D. CDR1 is MNHNS, CDR2 SASEGT, per germline. Trimming took off 3 bases at V and 5 bases at J, with 11 bases between the two ends. The CDR3 length is 13 residues. The CDR3 DNA is TGTGCCAGCAGTGAGGGGATGACCCACGAGCAGTACTTC. Its translation is CASSEGMTHEQYF.

The sample holds one count of this clonotype. This may come from a read error, since a much larger clone is one base off. V and J are TRBV7-8 and TRBJ2-1, with 12 bases fitting TRBD2. Germline lookup yields CDR1 SGHVS and CDR2 FQNEAQ. The CDR3 is made up of 15 amino acids. The CDR3 DNA follows: TGTGTCAGCAGCTTATCGACTAGCGGGGGAGGTGAGCAGTTCTTC. Protein product: CVSSLSTSGGGEQFF.

The rearrangement joins TRBV12-3 or TRBV12-4 to TRBJ1-3, with no clear D. V lost 7 bases and J lost 0, with 7 bases in between. The CDR3 is 13 residues long. The DNA for the CDR3 is TGTGCCAGCACATCGGTCTCTGGAAACACCATATATTTT. It is translated as CASTSVSGNTIYF.

This clonotype has ten or more counts. The V gene is TRBV7-9, the J gene TRBJ2-7, with a possible D match to TRBD1 (6 bases). Germline lookup yields CDR1 SEHNR and CDR2 FQNEAQ (reference sequence). Deletions cut 5 bases from V and 0 bases from J, with 8 bases between. The CDR3 contains 13 residues. The CDR3 DNA sequence: TGTGCCAGCAGCCGGACAGACTCCTACGAGCAGTACTTC. This encodes CASSRTDSYEQYF.

This clonotype was observed many times. The V and J genes are TRBV7-6 and TRBJ1-5; unclear D gene. Germline V gene lookup returns CDR1 SGHVS and CDR2 FNYEAQ. The ends were cut back, 2 bases at V and 1 base at J, with 3 bases in the middle. The CDR3 is made up of 13 amino acids. CDR3 region: CASSLKSNQPQHF. The CDR3 coding sequence is TGTGCCAGCAGCTTAAAGAGCAATCAGCCCCAGCATTTT.

The V gene is TRBV19, the J gene TRBJ1-5; TRBD1 agrees at 7 bases. Germline V lookup: CDR1 LNHDA, CDR2 SQIVND (reference sequence). This CDR3 is built from 15 residues. The ends lost 5 bases at V and 3 bases at J; junction bases unmatched: 7. The CDR3: CASSPRGTANQPQHF. DNA of the CDR3: TGTGCCAGTAGTCCCAGGGGGACGGCCAATCAGCCCCAGCATTTT.

The chain joins TRBV11-2 to TRBJ2-1; D may be TRBD2 (5 bases). Germline CDR1 is SGHAT and CDR2 is FQNNGV. The CDR3 runs 15 residues. Trimming removed 5 bases at V and 8 bases at J, with 19 bases between. CDR3 nucleotides: TGTGCCAGCAGCCCCCCGGAGAGGGCCGGCGATGAGCAGTTCTTC. Protein sequence: CASSPPERAGDEQFF.

This clonotype was seen a few times. The V gene is TRBV27, the J gene TRBJ2-3; D may match TRBD1 or TRBD2 (7 bases each). This CDR3 is built from 18 residues. Germline lookup yields CDR1 MNHEY and CDR2 SMNVEV (reference sequence). Trimming took off 6 bases at V and 2 bases at J, with 24 bases between the two ends. CDR3 sequence: CASRPASGEGAITDTQYF. The CDR3 DNA follows: TGTGCCAGCAGGCCCGCCTCGGGGGAGGGGGCTATCACAGATACGCAGTATTTT.